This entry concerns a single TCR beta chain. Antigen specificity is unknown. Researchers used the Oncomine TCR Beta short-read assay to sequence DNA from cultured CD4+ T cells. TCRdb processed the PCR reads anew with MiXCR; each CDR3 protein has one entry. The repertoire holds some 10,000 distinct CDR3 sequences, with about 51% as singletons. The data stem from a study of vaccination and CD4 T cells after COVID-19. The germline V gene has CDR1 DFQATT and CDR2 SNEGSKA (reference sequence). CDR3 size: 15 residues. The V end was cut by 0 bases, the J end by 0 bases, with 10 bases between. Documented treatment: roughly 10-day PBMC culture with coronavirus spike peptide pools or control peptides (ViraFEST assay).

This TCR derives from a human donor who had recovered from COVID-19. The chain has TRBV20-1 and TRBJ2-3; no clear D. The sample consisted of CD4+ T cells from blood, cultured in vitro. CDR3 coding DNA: TGCAGTGCTAGAGAGGCTTGGCCTAGCACAGATACGCAGTATTTT. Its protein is CSAREAWPSTDTQYF.